The next 19 T cell receptor beta chains were all read from a single sample in a study of blood T cell repertoires in COVID-19. This table comes from immunoSEQ multiplex PCR, and its TCRdb copy is limited to in-frame clones, with some not included. The repertoire holds about 150,000 clones, with about 80% as singletons. Sample: peripheral blood. These receptor sequences come from a man between 65 and 85 years old who had recovered from COVID-19.

This sequence joins TRBV3-1 (or the pseudogene TRBV3-2) and TRBJ2-2; TRBD1 aligns across 11 bases. Germline CDR1 LGHDT, CDR2 YNNKEL (reference sequence). V was pared by 7 bases and J by 2 bases, with 9 bases of the junction left unmatched. This CDR3 is built from 17 residues. The CDR3 loop reads CASTAYGQGANTGELFF. DNA for the CDR3: TGTGCCAGCACGGCCTACGGACAGGGGGCTAACACCGGGGAGCTGTTTTTT.

DNA of the CDR3: TGTGCCAGCAGCCAAGATCTACAGGGGGTAAATGGCTACACCTTC. It is translated as CASSQDLQGVNGYTF. This sequence joins TRBV3-1 (or the pseudogene TRBV3-2) and TRBJ1-2; 8 bases match TRBD1. The V gene end was trimmed by 0 bases and the J gene end by 6 bases; junction bases not matched to a gene: 6. Germline loops: CDR1 LGHDT, CDR2 YNNKEL (reference sequence). This CDR3 is built from 15 residues.

This chain connects TRBV28 to TRBJ1-1; D is unresolved. Germline CDR1 MDHEN, CDR2 SYDVKM. V lost 8 bases and J 4 bases, leaving 14 bases between the germline ends. The CDR3 is 13 residues long. The CDR3 DNA is TGTGCCAGCGGCCGCCCGGAGGCCACTGAAGCTTTCTTT. Encoded protein: CASGRPEATEAFF.

The V call is TRBV9, the J call TRBJ2-7; D may be TRBD2 (6 bases). The CDR3 has 15 amino acids. The V end lost 0 bases, the J end lost 2 bases, and 12 bases lay between the germline ends. The germline gives CDR1 SGDLS, CDR2 YYNGEE. Here the CDR3 reads CASSVGGGAAYEQYF. In nucleotides, the CDR3 is TGTGCCAGCAGCGTAGGGGGCGGGGCCGCCTACGAGCAGTACTTC.

The rearrangement uses TRBV29-1 and TRBJ2-1; 13 bases match TRBD2. CDR3 length equals 14 residues. The germline gives CDR1 SQVTM, CDR2 ANQGSEA. The ends lost 6 bases at V and 9 bases at J; junction bases unmatched: 8. CDR3 in DNA: TGCAGCGTAAGAACTAGCGGGAGGGCGGGTGAGCAGTTCTTC. It specifies CSVRTSGRAGEQFF.

This clone was counted between two and nine times. The genes are TRBV7-8 and TRBJ2-2; TRBD2 aligns across 14 bases. V was clipped by 5 bases and J by 6 bases; unmatched bases: 5. This CDR3 has 16 residues. In germline, CDR1 is SGHVS, CDR2 FQNEAQ. DNA for the CDR3: TGTGCCAGCAGCCCTCAGGGACTAGCGGGAGCCGGGGAGCTGTTTTTT. Translated: CASSPQGLAGAGELFF.

This chain links TRBV7-2 with TRBJ2-7; D might be TRBD2 (6 bases). Germline V gives CDR1 SGHTA, CDR2 FQGNSA. Trimming removed 3 bases at V and 4 bases at J, with 13 bases between. The CDR3 length is 14 residues. The CDR3 region is CASSFSGGRYEQYF. Here the CDR3 DNA reads TGTGCCAGCAGCTTTAGCGGCGGGCGGTACGAGCAGTACTTC.

The chain joins TRBV3-1 (or the pseudogene TRBV3-2) to TRBJ1-1, with no clear D. This CDR3 spans 12 amino acids. V lost 3 bases, J lost 10 bases, and 12 bases lay in between. CDR1 and CDR2 from the germline V gene are LGHDT and YNNKEL (reference sequence). The CDR3 spells CASSQSEAAAFF. CDR3 in DNA: TGTGCCAGCAGCCAGTCGGAGGCGGCAGCTTTCTTT.

The genes are TRBV3-1 (or the pseudogene TRBV3-2) and TRBJ1-4; D perhaps matches TRBD1 (5 bases). Trimming removed 0 bases from V and 8 bases from J, with 10 bases in between. The CDR3 is made up of 14 amino acids. Germline V lookup: CDR1 LGHDT, CDR2 YNNKEL (reference sequence). The CDR3 nucleotides are TGTGCCAGCAGCCAAGATTTAGGGGTAGAAAAACTGTTTTTT. The encoded protein is CASSQDLGVEKLFF.

This clone appeared once. The V and J genes are TRBV5-1 and TRBJ1-4; TRBD1 agrees at 7 bases. The length of the CDR3 is 16 residues. V lost 5 bases, J lost 0 bases, and 7 bases stayed unmatched. The germline V gene has CDR1 SGHRS and CDR2 YFSETQ. Here the CDR3 reads CASRRDSGSTNEKLFF. The CDR3 DNA is TGCGCCAGCAGGAGGGACAGCGGTTCAACTAATGAAAAACTGTTTTTT.

The chain uses TRBV4-3 and TRBJ1-4, with 8 bases lining up with TRBD1. The trim removed 2 bases at V and 7 bases at J, leaving 6 bases unmatched. This CDR3 has 15 amino acids. CDR1 and CDR2 (germline): LGHNA, YSLEER. Here the CDR3 reads CASSQFDRGGEKLFF. The CDR3 coding sequence is TGCGCCAGCAGCCAATTCGACAGGGGTGGTGAAAAACTGTTTTTT.

In its sample, this clone was seen a few times. V and J are TRBV5-3 and TRBJ1-2; D is possibly TRBD1 (6 bases). TRBV5-3 is treated as an ORF (open reading frame) with a function not yet certain. This CDR3 has 13 amino acids. Deletions cut 4 bases from V and 2 bases from J, with 9 bases between. This chain's CDR3 is CARSTGRNYGYTF. In nucleotides, the CDR3 is TGTGCCAGAAGCACAGGGAGAAACTATGGCTACACCTTC.

The V call is TRBV29-1, the J call TRBJ2-1, with 11 bases identical to TRBD2. CDR3 length: 14 amino acids. Per the germline V gene, CDR1 is SQVTM and CDR2 is ANQGSEA. Trimming at V came to 8 bases and at J to 3 bases, leaving 6 bases not matched to a gene. The CDR3 nucleotides read TGCAGCCATCGACTAGCGGGAAACTACAATGAGCAGTTCTTC. The encoded protein is CSHRLAGNYNEQFF.

V usage is TRBV18 and J usage is TRBJ2-5; a weak D match, TRBD2 (5 bases). V was shortened by 6 bases and J by 2 bases, with 13 bases between the two germline ends. Germline CDR1 and CDR2: KGHSH and LQKENI. There are 14 residues in the CDR3. The CDR3 coding sequence is TGTGCCAGCTCTACCGGGGAGCAGCAAGAGACCCAGTACTTC. It is translated as CASSTGEQQETQYF. The full variable domain, its missing parts supplied by reference TRBV18 and TRBJ2-5, is NAGVMQNPRHLVRRRGQEARLRCSPMKGHSHVYWYRQLPEEGLKFMVYLQKENIIDESGMPKERFSAEFPKEGPSILRIQQVVRGDSAAYFCASSTGEQQETQYFGPGTRLLVL.

The chain combines TRBV6-2 or TRBV6-3 with TRBJ2-2, with TRBD1 matching 7 bases. Germline CDR1 and CDR2: MNHEY and SVGEGT. V shed 4 bases, J shed 3 bases, and the junction held 11 bases outside the gene matches. The CDR3 sequence is 17 residues long. CDR3 sequence: CASSFRDSWLDTGELFF. CDR3 DNA sequence: TGTGCCAGCAGTTTCCGGGACAGCTGGTTAGACACCGGGGAGCTGTTTTTT.

This clone was counted once. This chain joins TRBV3-1 (or the pseudogene TRBV3-2) and TRBJ2-7; 8 nucleotides align to TRBD2. J was trimmed by 1 base and V by 1 base; bases with no gene match: 3. The CDR3 extends over 15 amino acids. Germline V gene sequence: CDR1 LGHDT, CDR2 YNNKEL (reference sequence). DNA for the CDR3: TGTGCCAGCAGCCAAGCCACTAGCGGATCCTACGAGCAGTACTTC. This codes for CASSQATSGSYEQYF.

The V and J genes are TRBV27 and TRBJ1-2; TRBD1 is a possible D gene (5 bases). Germline lookup yields CDR1 MNHEY and CDR2 SMNVEV (reference sequence). Trimming removed 5 bases at V and 0 bases at J, with 13 bases between. The CDR3 length is 15 residues. The CDR3 here is CASSRTGGTNYGYTF. The CDR3 nucleotides are TGTGCCAGCAGTAGGACGGGGGGAACTAACTATGGCTACACCTTC.

The V call is TRBV10-1, the J call TRBJ1-3; no clear D gene. The germline V gene encodes CDR1 WNHNN and CDR2 SYGVQD (reference sequence). The ends were cut back, 3 bases at V and 0 bases at J, with 6 bases in the middle. This CDR3 has 14 amino acids. For the CDR3, the DNA is TGCGCCAGCAGTGATCCGGGCTCTGGAAACACCATATATTTT. It translates to CASSDPGSGNTIYF.

The chain is built from TRBV2 and TRBJ2-7, with TRBD2 identical over 9 bases. The V segment lost 8 bases and the J segment 0 bases; nucleotides outside the gene matches: 5. The germline CDR1 and CDR2 sequences are SNHLY and FYNNEI. This CDR3 is 14 amino acids long. The CDR3 sequence is CASGLAGFSYEQYF. The CDR3 nucleotides are TGTGCCAGCGGTCTAGCGGGGTTCTCCTACGAGCAGTACTTC.